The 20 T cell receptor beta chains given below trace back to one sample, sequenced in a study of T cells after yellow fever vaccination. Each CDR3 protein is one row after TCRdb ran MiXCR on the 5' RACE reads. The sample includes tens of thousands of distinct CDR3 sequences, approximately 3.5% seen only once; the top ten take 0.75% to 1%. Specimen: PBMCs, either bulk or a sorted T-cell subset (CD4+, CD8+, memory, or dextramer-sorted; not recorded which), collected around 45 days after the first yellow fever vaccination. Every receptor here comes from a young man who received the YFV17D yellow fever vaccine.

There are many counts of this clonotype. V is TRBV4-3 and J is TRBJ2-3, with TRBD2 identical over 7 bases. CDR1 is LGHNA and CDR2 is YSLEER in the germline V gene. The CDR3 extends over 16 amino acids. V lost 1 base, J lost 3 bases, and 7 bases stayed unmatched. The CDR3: CASSQVLGGRTDTQYF. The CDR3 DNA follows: TGCGCCAGCAGCCAAGTGTTGGGGGGGAGGACAGATACGCAGTATTTT.

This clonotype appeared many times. Written as DNA, the CDR3 is TGCAGCGTTTGGGCTGGGCCAAATTCACCCCTCCACTTT. Its translation is CSVWAGPNSPLHF. V gene TRBV29-1 combines with J gene TRBJ1-6; no firm D call. V lost 5 bases to trimming and J lost 7 bases, with 12 bases between them. Germline V CDR1 and CDR2: SQVTM, ANQGSEA. The CDR3 is made up of 13 amino acids.

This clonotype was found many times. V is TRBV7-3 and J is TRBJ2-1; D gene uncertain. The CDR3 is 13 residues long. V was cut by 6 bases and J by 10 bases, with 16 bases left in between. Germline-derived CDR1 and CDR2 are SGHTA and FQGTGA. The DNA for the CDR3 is TGTGCCAGCAGTCTTATTGGCCTGGGGGAGCAGTTCTTC. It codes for CASSLIGLGEQFF.

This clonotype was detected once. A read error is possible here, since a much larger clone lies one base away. The CDR3 protein is CASSEDPVLYEQYF. CDR3 nucleotides: TGTGCCAGCAGTGAAGATCCCGTTCTCTACGAGCAGTACTTC. The genes are TRBV2 and TRBJ2-7; no clear D. The CDR3 totals 14 residues. From germline, CDR1 is SNHLY and CDR2 FYNNEI. V was clipped by 1 base and J by 3 bases, with 10 bases between them.

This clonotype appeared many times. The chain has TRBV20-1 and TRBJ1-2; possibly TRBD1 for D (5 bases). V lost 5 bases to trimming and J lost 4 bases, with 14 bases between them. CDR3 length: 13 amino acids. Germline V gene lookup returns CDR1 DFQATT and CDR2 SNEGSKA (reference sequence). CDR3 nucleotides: TGCAGTGCTGGGGGAGTTGGGGCCTATGGCTACACCTTC. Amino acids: CSAGGVGAYGYTF.

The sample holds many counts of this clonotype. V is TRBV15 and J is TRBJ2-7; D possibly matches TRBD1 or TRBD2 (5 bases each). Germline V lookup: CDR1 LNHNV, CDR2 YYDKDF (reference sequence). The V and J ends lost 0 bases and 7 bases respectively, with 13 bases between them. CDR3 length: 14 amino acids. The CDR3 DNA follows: TGTGCCACCAGCAGAGATATTTCGGGGCTAGAGCAGTACGTC. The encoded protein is CATSRDISGLEQYV.

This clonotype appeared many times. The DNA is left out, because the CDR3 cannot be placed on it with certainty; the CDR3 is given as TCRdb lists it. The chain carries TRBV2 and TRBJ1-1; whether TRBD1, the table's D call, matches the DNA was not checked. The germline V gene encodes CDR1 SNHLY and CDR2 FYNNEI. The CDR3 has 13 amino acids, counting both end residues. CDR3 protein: CASSVDFGQGSFF.

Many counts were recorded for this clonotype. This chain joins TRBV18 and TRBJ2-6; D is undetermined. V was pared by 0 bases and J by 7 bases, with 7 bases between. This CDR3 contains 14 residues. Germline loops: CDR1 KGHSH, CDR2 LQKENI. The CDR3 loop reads CASSPPGTANVLTF. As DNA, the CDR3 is TGTGCCAGCTCACCACCGGGCACAGCCAACGTCCTGACTTTC.

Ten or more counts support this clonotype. The CDR3 loop reads CASKEPRVGDTEAFF. For the CDR3, the DNA is TGCGCCAGCAAGGAACCTCGCGTAGGGGACACTGAAGCTTTCTTT. The genes are TRBV5-1 and TRBJ1-1; D possibly corresponds to TRBD1 (5 bases). Germline CDR1 and CDR2: SGHRS and YFSETQ. The CDR3 spans 15 residues. V gave up 6 bases and J gave up 3 bases, with 18 bases separating them.

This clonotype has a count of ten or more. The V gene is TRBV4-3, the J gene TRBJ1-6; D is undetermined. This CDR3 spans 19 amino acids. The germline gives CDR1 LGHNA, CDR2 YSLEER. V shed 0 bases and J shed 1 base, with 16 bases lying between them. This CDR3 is CASSQDTPTPGSYNSPLHF. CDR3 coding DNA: TGCGCCAGCAGCCAAGATACTCCAACACCAGGATCCTATAATTCACCCCTCCACTTT.

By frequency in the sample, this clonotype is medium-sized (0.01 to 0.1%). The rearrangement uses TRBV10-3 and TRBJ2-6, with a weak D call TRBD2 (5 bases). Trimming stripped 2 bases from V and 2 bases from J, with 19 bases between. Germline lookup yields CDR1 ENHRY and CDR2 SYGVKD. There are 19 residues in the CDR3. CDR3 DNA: TGTGCCATCAGTGAGCAGCCGGGAACGCACCTCCCTGGGGCCAACGTCCTGACTTTC. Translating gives CAISEQPGTHLPGANVLTF.

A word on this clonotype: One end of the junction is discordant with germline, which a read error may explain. This chain's CDR3 is CASSLGFLTRQGANNIQYF. As DNA, the CDR3 is TGTGCCAGCAGCTTAGGATTTCTGACGCGACAGGGGGCCAATAACATTCAGTACTTC. This rearrangement joins TRBV7-8 to TRBJ2-4; 10 positions match TRBD1. CDR1 is SGHVS, CDR2 FQNEAQ, per germline. The CDR3 is made up of 19 amino acids.

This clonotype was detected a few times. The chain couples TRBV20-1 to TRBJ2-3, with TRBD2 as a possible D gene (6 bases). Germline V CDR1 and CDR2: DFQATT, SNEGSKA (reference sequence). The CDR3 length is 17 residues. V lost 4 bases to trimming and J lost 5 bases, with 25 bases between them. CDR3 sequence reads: CSATDPVGPSVGDTQYF. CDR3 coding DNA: TGCAGTGCTACAGACCCGGTCGGGCCTAGCGTAGGAGATACGCAGTATTTT.

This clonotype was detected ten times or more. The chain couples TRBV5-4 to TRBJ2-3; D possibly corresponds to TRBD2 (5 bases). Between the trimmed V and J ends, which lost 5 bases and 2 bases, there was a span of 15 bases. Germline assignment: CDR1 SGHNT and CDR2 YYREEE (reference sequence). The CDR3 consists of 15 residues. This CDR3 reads CASSRPAENTDTQYF. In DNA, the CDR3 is TGTGCCAGCAGTCGTCCAGCGGAGAACACAGATACGCAGTATTTT.

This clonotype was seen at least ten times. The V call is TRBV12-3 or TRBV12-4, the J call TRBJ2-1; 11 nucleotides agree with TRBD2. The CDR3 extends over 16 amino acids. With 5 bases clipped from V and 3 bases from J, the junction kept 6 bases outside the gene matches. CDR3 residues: CASSPVTSGGYNEQFF. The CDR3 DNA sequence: TGTGCCAGCAGTCCAGTTACTAGCGGGGGCTACAATGAGCAGTTCTTC.

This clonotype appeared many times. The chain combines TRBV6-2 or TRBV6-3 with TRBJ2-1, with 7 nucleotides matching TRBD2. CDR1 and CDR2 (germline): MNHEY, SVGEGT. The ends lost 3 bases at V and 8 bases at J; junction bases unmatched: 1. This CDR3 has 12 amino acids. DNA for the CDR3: TGTGCCAGCAGTTATCGGGGGGATGAGCAGTTCTTC. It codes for CASSYRGDEQFF.

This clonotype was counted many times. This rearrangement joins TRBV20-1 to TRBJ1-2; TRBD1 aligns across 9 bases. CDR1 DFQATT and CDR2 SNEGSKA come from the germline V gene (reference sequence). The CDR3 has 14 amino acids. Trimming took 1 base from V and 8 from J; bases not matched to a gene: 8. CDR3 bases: TGCAGTGCTAGAGCGGGACAGGGCCGATACGGCTACACCTTC. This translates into CSARAGQGRYGYTF.

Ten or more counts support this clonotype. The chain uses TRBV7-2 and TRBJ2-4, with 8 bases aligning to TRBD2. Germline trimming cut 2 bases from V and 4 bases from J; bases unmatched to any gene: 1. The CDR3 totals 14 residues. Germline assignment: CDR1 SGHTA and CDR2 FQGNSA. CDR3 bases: TGTGCCAGCAGCTTAACGGGGGGGAAAAACATTCAGTACTTC. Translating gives CASSLTGGKNIQYF.

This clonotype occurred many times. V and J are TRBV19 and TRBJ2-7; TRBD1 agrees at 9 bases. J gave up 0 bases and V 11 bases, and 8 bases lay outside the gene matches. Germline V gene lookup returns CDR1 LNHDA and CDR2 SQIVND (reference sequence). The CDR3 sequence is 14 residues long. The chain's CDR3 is CAHVDRGFSYEQYV. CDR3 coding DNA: TGTGCCCACGTGGACAGGGGATTCTCCTACGAGCAGTACGTC.

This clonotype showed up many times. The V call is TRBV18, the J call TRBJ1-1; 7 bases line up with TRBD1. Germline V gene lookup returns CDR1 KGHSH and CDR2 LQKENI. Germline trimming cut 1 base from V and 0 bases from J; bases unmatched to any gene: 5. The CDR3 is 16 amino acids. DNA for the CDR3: TGTGCCAGCTCACCACGCGGACAGGTCTTGAACACTGAAGCTTTCTTT. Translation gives CASSPRGQVLNTEAFF.